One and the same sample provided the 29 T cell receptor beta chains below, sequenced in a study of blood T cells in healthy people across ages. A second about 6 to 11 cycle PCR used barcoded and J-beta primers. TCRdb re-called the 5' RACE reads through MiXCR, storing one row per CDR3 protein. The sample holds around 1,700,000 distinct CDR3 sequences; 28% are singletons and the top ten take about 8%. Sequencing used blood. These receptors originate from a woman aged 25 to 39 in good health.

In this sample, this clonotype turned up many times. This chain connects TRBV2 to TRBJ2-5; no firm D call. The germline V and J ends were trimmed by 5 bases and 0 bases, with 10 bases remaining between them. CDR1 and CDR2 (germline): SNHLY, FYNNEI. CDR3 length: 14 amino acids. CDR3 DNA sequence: TGTGCCAGCAGTCGAAGACGGTACCAAGAGACCCAGTACTTC. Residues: CASSRRRYQETQYF.

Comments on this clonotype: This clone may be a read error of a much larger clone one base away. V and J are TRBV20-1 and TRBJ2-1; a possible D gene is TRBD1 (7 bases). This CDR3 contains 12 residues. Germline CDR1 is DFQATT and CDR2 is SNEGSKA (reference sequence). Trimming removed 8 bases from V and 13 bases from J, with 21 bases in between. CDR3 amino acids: CSPRQGGETQFF. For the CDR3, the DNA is TGCAGTCCGCGACAGGGAGGCGAGACCCAGTTCTTC.

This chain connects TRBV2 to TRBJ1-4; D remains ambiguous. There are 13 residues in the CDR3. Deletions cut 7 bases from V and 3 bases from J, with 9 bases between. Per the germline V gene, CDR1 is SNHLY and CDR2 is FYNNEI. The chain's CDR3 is CASKRQSNEKLFF. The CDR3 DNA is TGTGCCAGCAAAAGGCAGTCTAATGAAAAACTGTTTTTT.

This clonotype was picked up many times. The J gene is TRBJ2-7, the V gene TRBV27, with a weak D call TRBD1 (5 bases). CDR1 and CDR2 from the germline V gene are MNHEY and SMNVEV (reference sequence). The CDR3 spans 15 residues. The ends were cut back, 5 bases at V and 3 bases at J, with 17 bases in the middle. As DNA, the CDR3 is TGTGCCAGCAGTCCCCGCTCAGGGATACTCTACGAGCAGTACTTC. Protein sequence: CASSPRSGILYEQYF.

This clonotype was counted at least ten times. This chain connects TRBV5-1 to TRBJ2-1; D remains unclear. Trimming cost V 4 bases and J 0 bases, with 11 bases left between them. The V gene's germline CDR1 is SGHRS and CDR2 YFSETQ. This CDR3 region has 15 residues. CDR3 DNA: TGCGCCAGCAGCCCGTCCTCCAGCTCCTACAATGAGCAGTTCTTC. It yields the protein CASSPSSSSYNEQFF.

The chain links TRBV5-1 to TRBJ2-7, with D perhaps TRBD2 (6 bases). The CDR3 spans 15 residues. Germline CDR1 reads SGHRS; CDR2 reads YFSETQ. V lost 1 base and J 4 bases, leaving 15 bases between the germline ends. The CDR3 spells CASSLSVGLAYEQYF. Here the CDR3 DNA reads TGCGCCAGCAGCTTGTCTGTGGGGCTAGCGTACGAGCAGTACTTC.

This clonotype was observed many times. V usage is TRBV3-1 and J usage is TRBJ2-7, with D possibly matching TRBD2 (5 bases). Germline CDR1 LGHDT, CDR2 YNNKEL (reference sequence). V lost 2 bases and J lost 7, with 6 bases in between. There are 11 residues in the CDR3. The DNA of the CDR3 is TGTGCCAGCAGCCAATCGGGAGAGCAGTACTTC. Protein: CASSQSGEQYF.

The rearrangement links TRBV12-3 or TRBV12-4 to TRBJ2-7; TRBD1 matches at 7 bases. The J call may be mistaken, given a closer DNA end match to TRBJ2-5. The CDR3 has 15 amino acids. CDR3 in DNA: TGTGCCAGCAGTCCTAAACAGGGGCAGGGAGAGACCCAGTACTTC. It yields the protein CASSPKQGQGETQYF.

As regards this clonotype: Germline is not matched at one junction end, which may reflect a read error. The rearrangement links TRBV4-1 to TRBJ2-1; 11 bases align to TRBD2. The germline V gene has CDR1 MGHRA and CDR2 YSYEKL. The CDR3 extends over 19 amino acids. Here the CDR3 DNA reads TGCGCCGCAGCACCAAGTACACTAGCGGGGGCTAGCTCCCACAATGAGCAGTTCTTC. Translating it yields CAAAPSTLAGASSHNEQFF.

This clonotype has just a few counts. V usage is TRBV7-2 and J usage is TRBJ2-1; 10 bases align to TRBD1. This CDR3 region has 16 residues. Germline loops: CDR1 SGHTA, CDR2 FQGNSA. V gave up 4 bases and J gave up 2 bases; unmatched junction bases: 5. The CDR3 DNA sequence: TGTGCCAGCAGCTCCTCCGGGACAGGGGCCTACAATGAGCAGTTCTTC. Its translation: CASSSSGTGAYNEQFF. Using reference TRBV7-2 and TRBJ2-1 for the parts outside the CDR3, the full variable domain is GAGVSQSPSNKVTEKGKDVELRCDPISGHTALYWYRQSLGQGLEFLIYFQGNSAPDKSGLPSDRFSAERTGGSVSTLTIQRTQQEDSAVYLCASSSSGTGAYNEQFFGPGTRLTVL.

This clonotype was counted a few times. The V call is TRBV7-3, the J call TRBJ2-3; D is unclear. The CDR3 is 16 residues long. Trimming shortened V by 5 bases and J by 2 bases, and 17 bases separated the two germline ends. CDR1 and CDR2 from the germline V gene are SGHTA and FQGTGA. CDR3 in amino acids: CASSRRATTNTDTQYF. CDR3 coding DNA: TGTGCCAGCAGCCGTAGGGCTACCACCAACACAGATACGCAGTATTTT.

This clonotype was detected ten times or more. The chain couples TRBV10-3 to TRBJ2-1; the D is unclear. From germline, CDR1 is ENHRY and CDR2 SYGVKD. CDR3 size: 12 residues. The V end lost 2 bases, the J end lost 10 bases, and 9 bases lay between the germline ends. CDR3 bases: TGTGCCATCAGTGAGATCGCCGTAGAGCAGTTCTTC. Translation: CAISEIAVEQFF.

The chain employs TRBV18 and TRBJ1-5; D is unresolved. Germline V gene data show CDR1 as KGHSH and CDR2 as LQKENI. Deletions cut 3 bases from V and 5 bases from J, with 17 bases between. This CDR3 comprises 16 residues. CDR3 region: CASSPLPGGEDQPQHF. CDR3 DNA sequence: TGTGCCAGCTCACCTTTACCAGGTGGAGAGGATCAGCCCCAGCATTTT.

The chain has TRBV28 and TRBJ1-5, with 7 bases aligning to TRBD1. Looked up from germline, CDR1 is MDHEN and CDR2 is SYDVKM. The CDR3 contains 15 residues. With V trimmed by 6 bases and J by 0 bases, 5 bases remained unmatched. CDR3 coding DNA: TGTGCCAGCAGCGGGACAGATTATAGCAATCAGCCCCAGCATTTT. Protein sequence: CASSGTDYSNQPQHF. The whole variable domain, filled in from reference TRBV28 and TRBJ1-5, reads DVKVTQSSRYLVKRTGEKVFLECVQDMDHENMFWYRQDPGLGLRLIYFSYDVKMKEKGDIPEGYSVSREKKERFSLILESASTNQTSMYLCASSGTDYSNQPQHFGDGTRLSIL.

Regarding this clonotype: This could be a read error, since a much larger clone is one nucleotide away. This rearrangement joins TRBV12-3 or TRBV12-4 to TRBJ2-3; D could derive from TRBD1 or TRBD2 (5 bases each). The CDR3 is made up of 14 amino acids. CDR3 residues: CASTWGWSTDTEYF. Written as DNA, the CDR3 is TGTGCCAGCACCTGGGGGTGGAGCACAGATACGGAGTATTTT.

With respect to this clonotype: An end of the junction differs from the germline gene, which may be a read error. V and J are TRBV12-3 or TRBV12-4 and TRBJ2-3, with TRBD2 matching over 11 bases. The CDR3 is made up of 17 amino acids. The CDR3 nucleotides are TGTGCCAGCGGGGGACTAGCGGCAAGAAGGGGCGCAGATGCGCAGTATTTT. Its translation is CASGGLAARRGADAQYF.

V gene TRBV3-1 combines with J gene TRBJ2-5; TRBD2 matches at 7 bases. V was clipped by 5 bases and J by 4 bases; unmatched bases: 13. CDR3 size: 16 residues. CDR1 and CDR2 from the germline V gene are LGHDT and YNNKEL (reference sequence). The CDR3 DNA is TGTGCCAGCAGCTCCCACGTGAGCGGGACTCGAGAGACCCAGTACTTC. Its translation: CASSSHVSGTRETQYF.

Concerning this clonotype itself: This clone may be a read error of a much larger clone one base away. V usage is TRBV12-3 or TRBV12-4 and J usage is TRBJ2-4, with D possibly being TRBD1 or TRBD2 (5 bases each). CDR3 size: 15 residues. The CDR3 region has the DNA TGTGCCTGCAGTTCGGGGACGGAGAATCGGAACATTCAGTACTTC. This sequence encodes CACSSGTENRNIQYF.

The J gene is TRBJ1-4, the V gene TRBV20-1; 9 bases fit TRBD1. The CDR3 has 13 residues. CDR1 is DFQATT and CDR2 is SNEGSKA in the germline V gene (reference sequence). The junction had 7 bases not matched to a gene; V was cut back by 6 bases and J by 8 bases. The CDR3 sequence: CSARDRVDEKLFF. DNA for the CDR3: TGCAGTGCCCGGGACAGGGTGGACGAAAAACTGTTTTTT.

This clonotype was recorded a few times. DNA for the CDR3: TGTGCCAGCAGCTCCCCCCGACAGGTCTCTGGGGCCAACGTCCTGACTTTC. This sequence encodes CASSSPRQVSGANVLTF. The chain links TRBV7-3 to TRBJ2-6, with D perhaps TRBD1 (6 bases). This CDR3 region has 17 residues. Germline CDR1 SGHTA, CDR2 FQGTGA. Between the trimmed V and J ends, which lost 4 bases and 0 bases, there was a span of 13 bases.

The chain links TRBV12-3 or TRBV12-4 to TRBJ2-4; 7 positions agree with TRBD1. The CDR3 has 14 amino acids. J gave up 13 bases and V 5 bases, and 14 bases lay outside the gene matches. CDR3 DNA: TGTGCCAGCAGTCCTTGGACAGGAAACAATGAGCAGTACTTC. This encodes CASSPWTGNNEQYF.

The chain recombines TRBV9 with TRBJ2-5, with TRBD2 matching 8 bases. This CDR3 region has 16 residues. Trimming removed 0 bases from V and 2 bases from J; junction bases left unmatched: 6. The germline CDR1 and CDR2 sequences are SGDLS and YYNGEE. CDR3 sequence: CASSVVSGGAQETQYF. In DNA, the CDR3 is TGTGCCAGCAGCGTAGTGAGCGGGGGAGCTCAAGAGACCCAGTACTTC.

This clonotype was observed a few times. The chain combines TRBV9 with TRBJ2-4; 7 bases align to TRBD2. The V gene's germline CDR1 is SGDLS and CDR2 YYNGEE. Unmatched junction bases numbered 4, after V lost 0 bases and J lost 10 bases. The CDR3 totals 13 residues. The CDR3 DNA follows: TGTGCCAGCAGCGTAGGGGCCGGGGGGATTCAGTACTTC. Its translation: CASSVGAGGIQYF.

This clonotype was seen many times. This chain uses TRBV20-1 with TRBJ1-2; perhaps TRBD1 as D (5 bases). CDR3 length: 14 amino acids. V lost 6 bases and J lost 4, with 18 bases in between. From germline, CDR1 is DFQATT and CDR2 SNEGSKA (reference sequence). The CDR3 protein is CSAPPPGTGYGYTF. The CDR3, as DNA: TGCAGTGCGCCCCCACCTGGGACGGGCTATGGCTACACCTTC.

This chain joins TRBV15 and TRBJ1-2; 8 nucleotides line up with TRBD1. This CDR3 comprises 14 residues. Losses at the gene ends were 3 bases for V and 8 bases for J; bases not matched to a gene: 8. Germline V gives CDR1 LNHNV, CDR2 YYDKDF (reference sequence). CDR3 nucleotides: TGTGCCACCAGCAGGCGGTCGACAGGGGAGGGCTACACCTTC. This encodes CATSRRSTGEGYTF.

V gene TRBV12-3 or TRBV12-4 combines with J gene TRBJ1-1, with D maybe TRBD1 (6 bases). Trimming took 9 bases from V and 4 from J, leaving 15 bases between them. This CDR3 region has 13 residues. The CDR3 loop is CASIRGGGTEAFF. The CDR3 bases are TGTGCCAGTATCCGAGGGGGTGGCACTGAAGCTTTCTTT.

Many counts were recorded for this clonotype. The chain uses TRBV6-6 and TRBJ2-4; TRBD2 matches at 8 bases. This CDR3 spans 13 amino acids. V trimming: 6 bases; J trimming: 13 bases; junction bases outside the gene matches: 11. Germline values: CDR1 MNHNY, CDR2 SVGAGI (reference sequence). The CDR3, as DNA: TGTGCCAGCAGCCCGCCGGGAGGGACTGGGCAGTACTTC. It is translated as CASSPPGGTGQYF.

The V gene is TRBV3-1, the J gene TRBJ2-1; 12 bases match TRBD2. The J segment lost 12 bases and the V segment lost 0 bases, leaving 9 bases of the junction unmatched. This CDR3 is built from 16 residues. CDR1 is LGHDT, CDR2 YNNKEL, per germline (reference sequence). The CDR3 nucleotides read TGTGCCAGCAGCCAAGATAGGTCTAGCGGGGGGGCAGGGCAGTTCTTC. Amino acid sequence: CASSQDRSSGGAGQFF.

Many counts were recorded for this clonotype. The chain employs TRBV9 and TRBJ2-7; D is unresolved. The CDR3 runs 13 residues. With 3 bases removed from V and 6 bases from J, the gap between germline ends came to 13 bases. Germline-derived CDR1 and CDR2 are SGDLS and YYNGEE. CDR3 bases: TGTGCCAGCAGCGCCTCGTTTAAGTCCGAGCAGTACTTC. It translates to CASSASFKSEQYF.